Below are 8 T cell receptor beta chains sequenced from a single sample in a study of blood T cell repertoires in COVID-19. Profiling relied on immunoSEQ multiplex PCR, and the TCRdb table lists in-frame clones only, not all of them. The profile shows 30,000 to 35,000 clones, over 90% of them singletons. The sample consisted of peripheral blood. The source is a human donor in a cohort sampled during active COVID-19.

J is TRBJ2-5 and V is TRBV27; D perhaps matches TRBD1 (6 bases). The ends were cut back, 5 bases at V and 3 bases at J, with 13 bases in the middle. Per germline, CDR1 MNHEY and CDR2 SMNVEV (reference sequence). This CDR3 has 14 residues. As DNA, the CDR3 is TGTGCCAGCAGTCCGCTTGGGACAAAAGAGACCCAGTACTTC. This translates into CASSPLGTKETQYF.

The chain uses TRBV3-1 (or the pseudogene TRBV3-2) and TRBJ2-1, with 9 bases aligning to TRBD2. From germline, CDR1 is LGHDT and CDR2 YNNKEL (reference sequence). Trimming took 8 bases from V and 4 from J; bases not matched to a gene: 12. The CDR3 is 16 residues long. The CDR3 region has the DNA TGTGCCAGCCGGGGGTCAAGCGGGGGGCCGTACAATGAGCAGTTCTTC. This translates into CASRGSSGGPYNEQFF.

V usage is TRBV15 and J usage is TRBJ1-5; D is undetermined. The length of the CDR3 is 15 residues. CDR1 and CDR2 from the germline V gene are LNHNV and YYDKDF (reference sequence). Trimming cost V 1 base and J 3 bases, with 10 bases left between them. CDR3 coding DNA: TGTGCCACCAGCAGAGTTGACTTTTCCAATCAGCCCCAGCATTTT. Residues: CATSRVDFSNQPQHF.

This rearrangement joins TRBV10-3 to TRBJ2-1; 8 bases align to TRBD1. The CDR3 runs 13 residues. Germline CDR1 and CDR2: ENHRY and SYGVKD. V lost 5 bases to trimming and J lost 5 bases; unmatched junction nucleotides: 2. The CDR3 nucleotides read TGTGCCATCAGTTCGACAGGGGACAATGAGCAGTTCTTC. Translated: CAISSTGDNEQFF.

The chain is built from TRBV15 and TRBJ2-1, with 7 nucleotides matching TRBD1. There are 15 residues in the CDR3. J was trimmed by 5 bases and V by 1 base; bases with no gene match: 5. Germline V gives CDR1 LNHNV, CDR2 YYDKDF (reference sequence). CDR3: CATSRGQGSHNEQFF. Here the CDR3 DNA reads TGTGCCACCAGCAGAGGACAGGGAAGTCACAATGAGCAGTTCTTC. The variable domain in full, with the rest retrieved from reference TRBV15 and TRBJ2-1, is DAMVIQNPRYQVTQFGKPVTLSCSQTLNHNVMYWYQQKSSQAPKLLFHYYDKDFNNEADTPDNFQSRRPNTSFCFLDIRSPGLGDTAMYLCATSRGQGSHNEQFFGPGTRLTVL.

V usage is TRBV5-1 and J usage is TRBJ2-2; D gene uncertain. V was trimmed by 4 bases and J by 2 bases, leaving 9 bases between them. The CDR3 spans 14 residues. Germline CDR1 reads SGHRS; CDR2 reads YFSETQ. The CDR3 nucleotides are TGCGCCAGCAGCGTAAACATAAACACCGGGGAGCTGTTTTTT. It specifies CASSVNINTGELFF.

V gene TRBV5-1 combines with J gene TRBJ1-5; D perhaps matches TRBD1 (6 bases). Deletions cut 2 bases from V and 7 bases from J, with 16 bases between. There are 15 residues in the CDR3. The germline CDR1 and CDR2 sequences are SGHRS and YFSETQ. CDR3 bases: TGCGCCAGCAGCTTCGGCGTGGGGGCGAAGCAGCCCCAGCATTTT. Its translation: CASSFGVGAKQPQHF.

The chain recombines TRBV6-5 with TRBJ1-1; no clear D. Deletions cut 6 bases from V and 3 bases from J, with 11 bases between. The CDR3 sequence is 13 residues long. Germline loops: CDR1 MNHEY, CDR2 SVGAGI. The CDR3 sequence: CASSLARDTEAFF. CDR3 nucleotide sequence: TGTGCCAGCAGCTTGGCGAGGGACACTGAAGCTTTCTTT.